Listed below are T cell receptor beta chains from one sample, sequenced in a study of blood T cell repertoires in COVID-19. Some clones are missing from TCRdb's copy, which holds only in-frame ones; the method was immunoSEQ multiplex PCR. The sample consists of fewer than 300,000 clones, around 87% of them appearing once. The material sequenced was peripheral blood. These receptors all stem from a woman aged 40 to 49 who had recovered from COVID-19. Both conserved end residues are part of each CDR3. A D gene is named only where the DNA matches it firmly. The listing skips clone size in some rows; elsewhere it reads once, few, many or a size class.

abundance: -; j_gene: TRBJ2-4; v_gene: TRBV6-6; d_gene: TRBD1; CDR3nt: TGTGCCAGCGATCGGACAGGGGCGGACATTCAGTACTTC; CDR3aa: CASDRTGADIQYF
abundance: -; j_gene: TRBJ2-7; v_gene: TRBV7-2; d_gene: -; CDR3nt: TGTGCCAGCAGCCCCGACAGGGAGGACGAGCAGTACTTC; CDR3aa: CASSPDREDEQYF
abundance: -; j_gene: TRBJ1-1; v_gene: TRBV29-1; d_gene: TRBD1; CDR3nt: TGCAGCGTTGAAGGGAGGACAGGGTCGGTGGAAACTGAAGCTTTCTTT; CDR3aa: CSVEGRTGSVETEAFF
abundance: -; j_gene: TRBJ1-1; v_gene: TRBV3-1/TRBV3-2; d_gene: -; CDR3nt: TGTGCCAGCAGCCCCCGGAACACTGAAGCTTTCTTT; CDR3aa: CASSPRNTEAFF
abundance: few; j_gene: TRBJ1-5; v_gene: TRBV7-9; d_gene: -; CDR3nt: TGTGCCAGCAGCACAGGGCCAAGGCCCCAGCATTTT; CDR3aa: CASSTGPRPQHF
abundance: -; j_gene: TRBJ2-3; v_gene: TRBV3-1/TRBV3-2; d_gene: TRBD2; CDR3nt: TGTGCCAGCAGCCAAGATGGGACTAGCGAGGGTACAGATACGCAGTATTTT; CDR3aa: CASSQDGTSEGTDTQYF
abundance: -; j_gene: TRBJ1-4; v_gene: TRBV5-4; d_gene: -; CDR3nt: TGTGCCAGCAGCTTGGGGGGAGGGGTTGGCGAAAAACTGTTTTTT; CDR3aa: CASSLGGGVGEKLFF
abundance: -; j_gene: TRBJ2-1; v_gene: TRBV9; d_gene: -; CDR3nt: TGTGCCAGCAGCGTAGCTCCGGCGTCGGGGGGCAACAATGAGCAGTTCTTC; CDR3aa: CASSVAPASGGNNEQFF
abundance: -; j_gene: TRBJ2-5; v_gene: TRBV18; d_gene: TRBD1; CDR3nt: TGTGCCAGCTCACCGGGATGGACAGGGGAGGAGACCCAGTACTTC; CDR3aa: CASSPGWTGEETQYF
abundance: -; j_gene: TRBJ1-1; v_gene: TRBV6-6; d_gene: -; CDR3nt: TGTGCCAGCAGTTACGGAGACCTGAACACTGAAGCTTTCTTT; CDR3aa: CASSYGDLNTEAFF
abundance: -; j_gene: TRBJ1-2; v_gene: TRBV7-8; d_gene: -; CDR3nt: TGTGCCAGCGGCAGGACGGCCAGGGGCTATGGCTACACCTTC; CDR3aa: CASGRTARGYGYTF
abundance: -; j_gene: TRBJ2-1; v_gene: TRBV6-5; d_gene: -; CDR3nt: TGTGCCAGCAGCCCAGGGTTTGAGCAGTTCTTC; CDR3aa: CASSPGFEQFF
abundance: few; j_gene: TRBJ1-2; v_gene: TRBV2; d_gene: TRBD1; CDR3nt: TGTGCCCACAAAGAAGGCAGGGGGCTCTATGGCTACACCTTC; CDR3aa: CAHKEGRGLYGYTF
abundance: -; j_gene: TRBJ2-2; v_gene: TRBV2; d_gene: -; CDR3nt: TGTGCCAGCAGTCTATCCGGCGGGGAGCTGTTTTTT; CDR3aa: CASSLSGGELFF
abundance: -; j_gene: TRBJ2-3; v_gene: TRBV6-6; d_gene: -; CDR3nt: TGTGCCAGCAGTTATAGTGGGCGCACAGATACGCAGTATTTT; CDR3aa: CASSYSGRTDTQYF
abundance: -; j_gene: TRBJ2-1; v_gene: TRBV18; d_gene: TRBD2; CDR3nt: TGTGCCAGCTCACCTACCGGGACTAGCATTGAGCAGTTCTTC; CDR3aa: CASSPTGTSIEQFF
abundance: once; j_gene: TRBJ2-1; v_gene: TRBV7-6; d_gene: TRBD1; CDR3nt: TGTGCCAGCAGCCCTGGTTGGGACAGGTCCTACAATGAGCAGTTCTTC; CDR3aa: CASSPGWDRSYNEQFF
abundance: -; j_gene: TRBJ2-3; v_gene: TRBV5-1; d_gene: -; CDR3nt: TGCGCCAGCAGCTTGGGACTGCGCGGCGCAGATACGCAGTATTTT; CDR3aa: CASSLGLRGADTQYF
abundance: -; j_gene: TRBJ1-6; v_gene: TRBV6-5; d_gene: TRBD1; CDR3nt: TGTGCCAGCAGTCCGGAGGGGGCCTGGTCACCCCTCCACTTT; CDR3aa: CASSPEGAWSPLHF
abundance: -; j_gene: TRBJ1-1; v_gene: TRBV30; d_gene: -; CDR3nt: TGTGCCTGGAGTCCAGGAGGGGATGAAGCTTTCTTT; CDR3aa: CAWSPGGDEAFF
abundance: -; j_gene: TRBJ1-1; v_gene: TRBV11-1; d_gene: -; CDR3nt: TGTGCCAGCAGCCCAAGACAGCGCGAAGCTTTCTTT; CDR3aa: CASSPRQREAFF
abundance: -; j_gene: TRBJ1-2; v_gene: TRBV5-4; d_gene: -; CDR3nt: TGTGCCAGCGGGGACCGGGACACCAGGCTGGGCTATGGCTACACCTTC; CDR3aa: CASGDRDTRLGYGYTF
abundance: -; j_gene: TRBJ2-7; v_gene: TRBV15; d_gene: -; CDR3nt: TGTGCCACCAGCAGAGAAGCCTTTACCTCCTACGAGCAGTACTTC; CDR3aa: CATSREAFTSYEQYF
abundance: -; j_gene: TRBJ1-5; v_gene: TRBV7-6; d_gene: -; CDR3nt: TGTGCCAGCAGTGCCTTTGCGTCGACTGCTCAGCCCCAGCATTTT; CDR3aa: CASSAFASTAQPQHF
abundance: -; j_gene: TRBJ2-3; v_gene: TRBV11-2; d_gene: TRBD2; CDR3nt: TGTGCCAGCAGCCAAACCCTAGCAGCGGGGGGTTCCACAGATACGCAGTATTTT; CDR3aa: CASSQTLAAGGSTDTQYF
abundance: -; j_gene: TRBJ1-1; v_gene: TRBV9; d_gene: TRBD1; CDR3nt: TGTGCCAGCAGCGTATTGACAGGGGCCCGTGAAGCTTTCTTT; CDR3aa: CASSVLTGAREAFF
abundance: once; j_gene: TRBJ2-1; v_gene: TRBV29-1; d_gene: -; CDR3nt: TGCAGCGCCGGAGACTTCTCCCGGGAGCAGTTCTTC; CDR3aa: CSAGDFSREQFF
abundance: -; j_gene: TRBJ2-5; v_gene: TRBV25-1; d_gene: TRBD1; CDR3nt: TGTGCCAGCAGTGAATCGCGTGGGGCAGGGGGAGAGACCCAGTACTTC; CDR3aa: CASSESRGAGGETQYF
abundance: -; j_gene: TRBJ1-1; v_gene: TRBV19; d_gene: -; CDR3nt: TGTGCCAGTAGTAGAAAACCCCGGGAATTCGTGAACACTGAAGCTTTCTTT; CDR3aa: CASSRKPREFVNTEAFF
abundance: -; j_gene: TRBJ2-5; v_gene: TRBV5-1; d_gene: TRBD2; CDR3nt: TGCGCCAGCAGGTTACTAGCGGGGGGGCTCGTTGCCCAGTACTTC; CDR3aa: CASRLLAGGLVAQYF
abundance: -; j_gene: TRBJ2-5; v_gene: TRBV2; d_gene: TRBD2; CDR3nt: TGTGCCAGCAATCCGACTAGCGCGGTTTTGGAGACCCAGTACTTC; CDR3aa: CASNPTSAVLETQYF
abundance: -; j_gene: TRBJ2-3; v_gene: TRBV6-2/TRBV6-3; d_gene: -; CDR3nt: TGTGCCAGCAGTTACTCTATCAGCGACCCGACGAAAGCAGATACGCAGTATTTT; CDR3aa: CASSYSISDPTKADTQYF
abundance: -; j_gene: TRBJ1-6; v_gene: TRBV5-1; d_gene: TRBD1; CDR3nt: TGCGCCAGCAGCTATCGCCCCCTAACCGACAGGGGAATGGGTTCACCCCTCCACTTT; CDR3aa: CASSYRPLTDRGMGSPLHF
abundance: -; j_gene: TRBJ2-5; v_gene: TRBV4-1; d_gene: TRBD2; CDR3nt: TGCGCCAGCAGCCAAGGGCTAGCGGGGGCGGAGACCCAGTACTTC; CDR3aa: CASSQGLAGAETQYF
abundance: -; j_gene: TRBJ1-1; v_gene: TRBV5-5; d_gene: -; CDR3nt: TGTGCCAGCAGCTTGGGGCCAGACACTGAAGCTTTCTTT; CDR3aa: CASSLGPDTEAFF
abundance: -; j_gene: TRBJ2-1; v_gene: TRBV9; d_gene: -; CDR3nt: TGTGCCAGCAGCGTAGGACAGGGAGGCTACGATGAGCAGTTCTTC; CDR3aa: CASSVGQGGYDEQFF
abundance: -; j_gene: TRBJ1-2; v_gene: TRBV9; d_gene: -; CDR3nt: TGTGCCAGCAGCGTAAACCCACAGGGTTTGGACTATGGCTACACCTTC; CDR3aa: CASSVNPQGLDYGYTF
abundance: -; j_gene: TRBJ1-2; v_gene: TRBV25-1; d_gene: -; CDR3nt: TGTGCCAGCAGAACAGGTGGGGCGCATGGCTACACCTTC; CDR3aa: CASRTGGAHGYTF
abundance: few; j_gene: TRBJ2-5; v_gene: TRBV2; d_gene: -; CDR3nt: TGTGCCAGCAGGAGGAATCAAGAGACCCAGTACTTC; CDR3aa: CASRRNQETQYF
abundance: -; j_gene: TRBJ1-2; v_gene: TRBV10-3; d_gene: TRBD1; CDR3nt: TGTGCCATCACCCCGGGACAGGGTAACTATGGCTACACCTTC; CDR3aa: CAITPGQGNYGYTF